The 10 T cell receptor beta chains below were found in one sample sequenced in a study of breast tumors, draining lymph nodes, adjacent tissues. Axillary draining lymph nodes of breast cancer patients supplied the node samples. A single record per CDR3 protein comes from TCRdb applying MiXCR to the multiplex PCR reads. The sample has around 300,000 distinct CDR3 sequences, over 25% seen once. The sample taken for sequencing was axillary lymph node tissue. These receptors came from a female donor with breast cancer. Some clones in this sample may be carry-over from other donors' samples.

This clonotype appeared many times. The chain couples TRBV29-1 to TRBJ2-3, with D possibly called TRBD1 or TRBD2 (8 bases each). V was trimmed by 1 base and J by 4 bases, leaving 15 bases between them. The CDR3 is made up of 15 amino acids. Germline-derived CDR1 and CDR2 are SQVTM and ANQGSEA. CDR3 in DNA: TGCAGCGTTGAAGGGACTAGCAGGGGGCCAGATACGCAGTATTTT. Encoded protein: CSVEGTSRGPDTQYF.

This clonotype was counted at least ten times. J is TRBJ2-1 and V is TRBV30; D gene uncertain. Germline V gene data show CDR1 as GTSNPN and CDR2 as SVGIG (reference sequence). This CDR3 has 11 amino acids. Trimming removed 2 bases at V and 5 bases at J, with 4 bases between. The CDR3 DNA follows: TGTGCCTGGAGTAGGGACAATGAGCAGTTCTTC. This encodes CAWSRDNEQFF.

In its sample, this clonotype was seen many times. The gene calls are TRBV13 and TRBJ2-2; D gene unclear. This CDR3 is 14 amino acids long. Germline CDR1 reads PRHDT; CDR2 reads FYEKMQ (reference sequence). The V end lost 5 bases, the J end lost 7 bases, and 14 bases lay between the germline ends. The CDR3 loop reads CASSPAPFGGELFF. CDR3 DNA: TGTGCCAGCAGCCCGGCCCCGTTTGGCGGGGAGCTGTTTTTT.

Comments on this clonotype: Since a much larger clone is just one base distant, this may be a read error. The rearrangement links TRBV20-1 to TRBJ2-1; 13 nucleotides align to TRBD2. V dropped 1 base and J dropped 5; count of bases not matched to a gene: 8. Germline assignment: CDR1 DFQATT and CDR2 SNEGSKA (reference sequence). The CDR3 runs 17 residues. CDR3 sequence reads: CSARGGLAGSINNEQFF. The CDR3 bases are TGCAGTGCTAGAGGGGGACTAGCGGGATCGATAAACAATGAGCAGTTCTTC.

V usage is TRBV7-2 and J usage is TRBJ2-2; the D gene is possibly TRBD2 (6 bases). The CDR3 length is 14 residues. V was cut by 5 bases and J by 4 bases, with 11 bases left in between. Per the germline V gene, CDR1 is SGHTA and CDR2 is FQGNSA. CDR3 amino acids: CASSVEGGTGELFF. The CDR3 region has the DNA TGTGCCAGCAGCGTTGAGGGAGGCACCGGGGAGCTGTTTTTT.

This clonotype was recorded many times. V usage is TRBV12-3 or TRBV12-4 and J usage is TRBJ2-3; 7 positions match TRBD2. The J segment lost 7 bases and the V segment lost 6 bases, leaving 1 base of the junction unmatched. CDR3 length: 11 residues. In DNA, the CDR3 is TGTGCCAGCAGGGGACTACATACGCAGTATTTT. Its translation is CASRGLHTQYF.

About this clonotype itself: A much larger clone is a single base away; this may be a read error. The chain is built from TRBV30 and TRBJ1-2; TRBD1 matches at 7 bases. CDR1 and CDR2 (germline): GTSNPN, SVGIG (reference sequence). The CDR3 is made up of 15 amino acids. Losses at the gene ends were 2 bases for V and 0 bases for J; bases not matched to a gene: 6. CDR3 protein: CAWSRGQVTNYGYTF. The CDR3 DNA follows: TGTGCCTGGAGTCGAGGACAGGTTACTAACTATGGCTACACCTTC.

The rearrangement joins TRBV5-1 to TRBJ2-1; no clear D gene. The CDR3 loop spans 12 amino acids. The germline V gene has CDR1 SGHRS and CDR2 YFSETQ. V was shortened by 5 bases and J by 9 bases, with 12 bases between the two germline ends. CDR3: CASRAENGEQFF. CDR3 sequence (DNA): TGCGCCAGCAGGGCCGAGAATGGTGAGCAGTTCTTC.

This clonotype was seen only a few times. With a much larger clone just one base away, this may be a read error. J is TRBJ2-1 and V is TRBV10-3, with TRBD2 matching over 9 bases. Germline CDR1 is ENHRY and CDR2 is SYGVKD. The CDR3 contains 15 residues. The CDR3 reads CAISDSGSSYNEQLF. CDR3 nucleotides: TGTGCCATCAGTGATAGCGGGAGCTCCTACAATGAGCAGCTCTTC.

Concerning this clonotype itself: A much larger clone lies a single base off, so this may be a read error. This chain links TRBV5-1 with TRBJ2-7, with D possibly matching TRBD1 (6 bases). The ends were cut back, 4 bases at V and 6 bases at J, with 11 bases in the middle. The germline V gene has CDR1 SGHRS and CDR2 YFSETQ. The CDR3 runs 12 residues. In DNA form, the CDR3 reads TGCGCCAGCAGCCTAAACAGGGCCGAGCAGTACTTC. Protein: CASSLNRAEQYF.